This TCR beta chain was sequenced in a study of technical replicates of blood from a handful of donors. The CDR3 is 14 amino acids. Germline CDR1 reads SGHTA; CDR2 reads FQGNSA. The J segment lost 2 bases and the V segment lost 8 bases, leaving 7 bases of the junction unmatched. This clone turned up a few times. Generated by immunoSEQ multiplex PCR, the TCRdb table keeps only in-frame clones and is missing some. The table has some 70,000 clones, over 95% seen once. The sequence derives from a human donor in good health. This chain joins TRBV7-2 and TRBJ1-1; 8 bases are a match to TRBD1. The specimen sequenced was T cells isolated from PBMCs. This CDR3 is CASLLDRDNTEAFF. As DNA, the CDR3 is TGTGCCAGCCTACTGGACAGGGACAACACTGAAGCTTTCTTT.